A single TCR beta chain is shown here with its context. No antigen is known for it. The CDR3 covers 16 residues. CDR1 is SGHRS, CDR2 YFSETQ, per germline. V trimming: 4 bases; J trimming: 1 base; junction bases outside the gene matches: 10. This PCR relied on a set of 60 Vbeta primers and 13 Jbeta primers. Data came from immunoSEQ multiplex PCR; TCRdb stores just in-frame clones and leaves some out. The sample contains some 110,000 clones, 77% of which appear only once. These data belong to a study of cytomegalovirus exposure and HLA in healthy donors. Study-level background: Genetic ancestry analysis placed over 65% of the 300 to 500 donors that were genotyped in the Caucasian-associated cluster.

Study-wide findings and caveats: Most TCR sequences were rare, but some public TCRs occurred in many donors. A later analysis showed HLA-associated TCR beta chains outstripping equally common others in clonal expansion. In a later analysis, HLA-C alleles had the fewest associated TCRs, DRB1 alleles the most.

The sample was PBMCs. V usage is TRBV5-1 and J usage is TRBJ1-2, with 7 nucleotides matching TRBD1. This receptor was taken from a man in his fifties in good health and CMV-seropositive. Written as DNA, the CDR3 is TGCGCCAGCAGCACCGGACAGGCCCCTAATAACTATGGCTACACCTTC. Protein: CASSTGQAPNNYGYTF.